This TCR beta chain was sequenced in a study of shared clonotypes between healthy human individuals. Broader study findings: Non-shared clonotypes had lower generation probabilities than clonotypes shared by all four sorted-subset donors. Limitation of the genetic and exposure-history diversity represented came from the few donors.

Across several immunoSEQ plates, the genomic DNA of each subset was split evenly. Produced via immunoSEQ multiplex PCR; TCRdb's table is partial and in-frame only. The repertoire holds around 2.5 million clones, with approximately 93% as singletons. Germline loops: CDR1 SGHTA, CDR2 FQGNSA. This CDR3 is 13 amino acids long. Trimming took off 3 bases at V and 2 bases at J, with 5 bases between the two ends. About this clone: No antigen is known for it. The sample carries other DNA sequences with the same CDR3.

The chain links TRBV7-2 to TRBJ1-5; D unresolved. This TCR derives from a man aged 18 to 29 in good health. Some clones in this sample may be carry-over from other donors' samples. The source material was naive CD4+ T cells from PBMCs. Noted subset: CD45RA+ positively selected. The CDR3 loop is CASSLDRNQPQHF. CDR3 sequence (DNA): TGTGCCAGCAGCTTGGACCGCAATCAGCCCCAGCATTTT.